A single sample gave rise to the 7 T cell receptor beta chains below, sequenced in a study of blood T cell repertoires in COVID-19. Profiled with immunoSEQ multiplex PCR; TCRdb holds only in-frame clones, not every one. The data show over 70,000 clones, under 90% seen once. The sample comprised peripheral blood. These receptors were taken from a man between 65 and 85 years old who had recovered from COVID-19.

The rearrangement joins TRBV6-6 to TRBJ1-1; D is undetermined. The V end lost 7 bases, the J end lost 2 bases, and 17 bases lay between the germline ends. Per germline, CDR1 MNHNY and CDR2 SVGAGI (reference sequence). The CDR3 length is 15 residues. The CDR3 coding sequence is TGTGCCAGCACCCACGCAGGAGGACGAAACACTGAAGCTTTCTTT. This encodes CASTHAGGRNTEAFF.

This clone was seen at least ten times. V usage is TRBV30 and J usage is TRBJ2-3; 10 nucleotides match TRBD1. Germline V gene lookup returns CDR1 GTSNPN and CDR2 SVGIG (reference sequence). Losses at the gene ends were 5 bases for V and 7 bases for J; bases not matched to a gene: 12. The CDR3 is made up of 15 amino acids. The CDR3 DNA sequence: TGTGCCTGGCTGCGGGACAGGGGAGGCTATAATACGCAGTATTTT. Translation gives CAWLRDRGGYNTQYF.

The rearrangement links TRBV11-3 to TRBJ2-3; TRBD1 agrees at 10 bases. The germline CDR1 and CDR2 sequences are SGHNT and YENEEA. The CDR3 length is 16 residues. V lost 2 bases, J lost 5 bases, and 7 bases stayed unmatched. CDR3 bases: TGTGCCAGCAGCTTATCGGGACAGGGGAAGAAAGATACGCAGTATTTT. It is translated as CASSLSGQGKKDTQYF.

This chain connects TRBV27 to TRBJ2-7, with D hard to call. Between the trimmed V and J ends, which lost 6 bases and 0 bases, there was a span of 15 bases. From germline, CDR1 is MNHEY and CDR2 SMNVEV (reference sequence). The CDR3 has 15 residues. The CDR3 sequence is CASRRTHLSSYEQYF. In nucleotides, the CDR3 is TGTGCCAGCAGGCGAACCCACCTAAGCTCCTACGAGCAGTACTTC.

V usage is TRBV18 and J usage is TRBJ1-6; 7 bases align to TRBD1. V gave up 6 bases and J gave up 8 bases; unmatched junction bases: 13. Germline V gene data show CDR1 as KGHSH and CDR2 as LQKENI. The CDR3 spans 16 residues. CDR3 sequence: CASSQVGGGPDSPLHF. The CDR3 nucleotides are TGTGCCAGCTCCCAAGTAGGAGGGGGCCCGGATTCACCCCTCCACTTT.

This chain uses TRBV27 with TRBJ2-3; TRBD1 might be the D (8 bases). Germline V gene lookup returns CDR1 MNHEY and CDR2 SMNVEV (reference sequence). V shed 6 bases and J shed 4 bases, with 14 bases lying between them. The CDR3 covers 14 residues. The CDR3 sequence: CASSRQGRADTQYF. CDR3 coding DNA: TGTGCCAGCAGCAGACAGGGGAGGGCAGATACGCAGTATTTT.

The J gene is TRBJ2-7, the V gene TRBV11-2; TRBD1 aligns across 7 bases. The CDR3 extends over 14 amino acids. V was pared by 2 bases and J by 0 bases, with 1 base of the junction left unmatched. Per germline, CDR1 SGHAT and CDR2 FQNNGV. This CDR3 is CASSLWDSSYEQYF. Here the CDR3 DNA reads TGTGCCAGCAGCTTATGGGACAGCTCCTACGAGCAGTACTTC.